These 22 T cell receptor beta chains share one sample of origin, sequenced in a study of immune cell composition in non-small cell lung cancer. The method was immunoSEQ multiplex PCR; TCRdb's version includes in-frame clones alone and lacks a portion of them. The sample records several thousand clones, roughly two thirds being singletons. Normal lung was sampled as far from the tumour as possible, at least 3 cm. The source material was non-adjacent lung tissue. These receptors originate from a human donor with non-small cell lung cancer.

The chain has TRBV6-5 and TRBJ2-1, with 9 bases lining up with TRBD2. CDR1 is MNHEY and CDR2 is SVGAGI in the germline V gene. Trimming took 5 bases from V and 3 from J; bases not matched to a gene: 5. The CDR3 covers 15 residues. The CDR3 is CASSPGTSRYNEQFF. In nucleotides, the CDR3 is TGTGCCAGCAGTCCCGGGACTAGCCGCTACAATGAGCAGTTCTTC.

In the case of this clone: In the same sample, other DNA sequences code for this CDR3. J is TRBJ2-7 and V is TRBV5-1; D possibly corresponds to TRBD1 (6 bases). V shed 0 bases and J shed 1 base, with 11 bases lying between them. Germline CDR1 and CDR2: SGHRS and YFSETQ. This CDR3 region has 15 residues. The DNA of the CDR3 is TGCGCCAGCAGCTTGGGGCAGGGGCGATCCTACGAGCAGTACTTC. Protein: CASSLGQGRSYEQYF.

V usage is TRBV18 and J usage is TRBJ2-3; no clear D. The CDR3 has 12 residues. Trimming pared 6 bases from V and 5 bases from J, leaving 9 bases between. Germline assignment: CDR1 KGHSH and CDR2 LQKENI. This CDR3 is CASSEQRDTQYF. The CDR3 DNA is TGTGCCAGCTCTGAACAACGAGATACGCAGTATTTT.

This clone has just one count. V is TRBV6-1 and J is TRBJ1-1; D is possibly TRBD1 (6 bases). The CDR3 is made up of 13 amino acids. In germline, CDR1 is MNHNS, CDR2 SASEGT. V lost 5 bases, J lost 5 bases, and 12 bases lay in between. CDR3 amino acids: CASSIRTATEAFF. The DNA of the CDR3 is TGTGCCAGCAGTATTCGGACAGCTACTGAAGCTTTCTTT.

The chain uses TRBV2 and TRBJ1-5; D is unresolved. Germline CDR1 and CDR2: SNHLY and FYNNEI. V lost 4 bases and J lost 5, with 9 bases in between. This CDR3 region has 13 residues. CDR3 region: CASSGTVYQPQHF. In nucleotides, the CDR3 is TGTGCCAGCAGTGGTACGGTGTATCAGCCCCAGCATTTT.

Only a few counts were recorded for this clone. As DNA, the CDR3 is TGTGCCAGTAGTAACGGGGTCTCGACGCCCAATGAGCAGTTCTTC. Its protein is CASSNGVSTPNEQFF. V usage is TRBV6-1 and J usage is TRBJ2-1, with D maybe TRBD2 (5 bases). This CDR3 is 15 amino acids long. Trimming cost V 9 bases and J 6 bases, with 21 bases left between them. CDR1 MNHNS and CDR2 SASEGT come from the germline V gene.

This sequence joins TRBV9 and TRBJ2-3; 13 positions match TRBD2. The germline V gene has CDR1 SGDLS and CDR2 YYNGEE. This CDR3 is 15 amino acids long. Trimming removed 5 bases from V and 5 bases from J; junction bases left unmatched: 5. The CDR3 bases are TGTGCCAGCAGGGAGACTAGCGGGGGGTTAGATACGCAGTATTTT. Translation: CASRETSGGLDTQYF.

This clone has a handful of counts. The chain is built from TRBV9 and TRBJ1-2; TRBD1 agrees at 8 bases. The germline gives CDR1 SGDLS, CDR2 YYNGEE. CDR3 length: 16 amino acids. V dropped 3 bases and J dropped 7; count of bases not matched to a gene: 14. The CDR3 protein is CASSEFIGTGYSGYTF. The CDR3 DNA sequence: TGTGCCAGCAGCGAGTTTATCGGGACAGGATATTCTGGCTACACCTTC.

J is TRBJ2-7 and V is TRBV6-5; D is undetermined. Trimming took off 0 bases at V and 3 bases at J, with 15 bases between the two ends. From germline, CDR1 is MNHEY and CDR2 SVGAGI. The CDR3 totals 16 residues. The CDR3 sequence is CASSYSTGTAGYEQYF. The CDR3 region has the DNA TGTGCCAGCAGTTACTCCACCGGTACCGCAGGCTACGAGCAGTACTTC.

The J gene is TRBJ2-7, the V gene TRBV27; 10 nucleotides line up with TRBD1. The CDR3 extends over 16 amino acids. Germline-derived CDR1 and CDR2 are MNHEY and SMNVEV (reference sequence). Unmatched junction bases numbered 10, after V lost 2 bases and J lost 6 bases. In DNA, the CDR3 is TGTGCCAGCAGTTTAAAAGGATACCGGGACAGGGGCGAGCAGTACTTC. Translated, it gives CASSLKGYRDRGEQYF.

This rearrangement joins TRBV10-2 to TRBJ1-1; D uncertain. CDR3 length equals 11 residues. The germline V and J ends were trimmed by 4 bases and 8 bases, with 8 bases remaining between them. Germline V gives CDR1 WSHSY, CDR2 SAAADI. The CDR3: CASSGVQEAFF. Written as DNA, the CDR3 is TGCGCCAGCAGTGGGGTACAGGAAGCTTTCTTT.

The chain employs TRBV27 and TRBJ2-1; a weak D match, TRBD2 (7 bases). V was cut by 2 bases and J by 7 bases, with 15 bases left in between. The CDR3 is made up of 15 amino acids. Germline V CDR1 and CDR2: MNHEY, SMNVEV (reference sequence). In DNA form, the CDR3 reads TGTGCCAGCAGTTTAAGGGGGGGGGAAAATAATGAGCAGTTCTTC. This sequence encodes CASSLRGGENNEQFF.

In its sample, this clone was seen a few times. The V call is TRBV5-6, the J call TRBJ1-5, with D perhaps matching TRBD1 (6 bases). From germline, CDR1 is SGHDT and CDR2 YYEEEE. Trimming shortened V by 10 bases and J by 1 base, and 12 bases separated the two germline ends. The CDR3 has 13 residues. CDR3 sequence reads: CAAPRGSNQPQHF. As DNA, the CDR3 is TGTGCCGCCCCCAGGGGAAGCAATCAGCCCCAGCATTTT.

This clone was seen just once. The V and J genes are TRBV5-1 and TRBJ2-3, with 11 positions matching TRBD2. V lost 4 bases and J lost 4; bases outside the gene matches: 11. This CDR3 has 17 amino acids. Germline V lookup: CDR1 SGHRS, CDR2 YFSETQ. CDR3 in amino acids: CASSRGGSGGAPDTQYF. CDR3 sequence (DNA): TGCGCCAGCAGCCGCGGAGGTAGCGGGGGGGCCCCAGATACGCAGTATTTT.

The J gene is TRBJ2-7, the V gene TRBV5-5; D is perhaps TRBD1 (5 bases). Between the trimmed V and J ends, which lost 4 bases and 2 bases, there was a span of 19 bases. The length of the CDR3 is 16 residues. The germline V gene has CDR1 SGHKS and CDR2 YYEKEE (reference sequence). In nucleotides, the CDR3 is TGTGCCAGCAGCGGTAACAGGATACATTCCACCTACGAGCAGTACTTC. Its translation: CASSGNRIHSTYEQYF. Using reference TRBV5-5 and TRBJ2-7 for the parts outside the CDR3, the full variable domain is DAGVTQSPTHLIKTRGQQVTLRCSPISGHKSVSWYQQVLGQGPQFIFQYYEKEERGRGNFPDRFSARQFPNYSSELNVNALLLGDSALYLCASSGNRIHSTYEQYFGPGTRLTVT.

The rearrangement joins TRBV5-1 to TRBJ1-3; D not resolved. This CDR3 has 15 amino acids. Deletions cut 2 bases from V and 0 bases from J, with 9 bases between. The V gene's germline CDR1 is SGHRS and CDR2 YFSETQ. The CDR3 region is CASSFTGSSGNTIYF. CDR3 sequence (DNA): TGCGCCAGCAGCTTTACGGGGTCCTCTGGAAACACCATATATTTT.

The J gene is TRBJ2-3, the V gene TRBV5-1; a weak D match, TRBD1 (6 bases). Trimming took off 3 bases at V and 4 bases at J, with 15 bases between the two ends. Germline V gene data show CDR1 as SGHRS and CDR2 as YFSETQ. This CDR3 has 15 residues. The CDR3 is CASSSQRGFADTQYF. Here the CDR3 DNA reads TGCGCCAGCAGCTCTCAAAGGGGGTTCGCAGATACGCAGTATTTT.

This clone was picked up a small number of times. The rearrangement links TRBV9 to TRBJ1-3; a weak D match, TRBD1 (5 bases). V was trimmed by 0 bases and J by 4 bases, leaving 11 bases between them. Germline CDR1 and CDR2: SGDLS and YYNGEE. This CDR3 comprises 15 residues. The CDR3 DNA sequence: TGTGCCAGCAGCGTAGAGGGAGGGGAAGGAAACACCATATATTTT. Protein: CASSVEGGEGNTIYF.

This clone was observed a handful of times. This chain connects TRBV5-1 to TRBJ2-7; D is possibly TRBD1 (6 bases). CDR3 length equals 14 residues. V lost 5 bases to trimming and J lost 3 bases, with 15 bases between them. Germline-derived CDR1 and CDR2 are SGHRS and YFSETQ. The CDR3 protein is CASRTGGMFYEQYF. The CDR3 nucleotides read TGCGCCAGCAGGACAGGAGGCATGTTCTACGAGCAGTACTTC.

This sequence joins TRBV4-2 and TRBJ2-6; no firm D call. CDR1 and CDR2 (germline): LGHNA, YNFKEQ. The V gene lost 3 bases and the J gene lost 0 bases, with 6 bases spanning the gap. The CDR3 runs 15 residues. The CDR3, as DNA: TGTGCCAGCAGCCACTCTACCTCTGGGGCCAACGTCCTGACTTTC. This sequence encodes CASSHSTSGANVLTF.

The chain couples TRBV9 to TRBJ1-5; D possibly corresponds to TRBD1 (5 bases). CDR3 length equals 13 residues. Germline V gives CDR1 SGDLS, CDR2 YYNGEE. Trimming removed 2 bases from V and 3 bases from J, with 6 bases in between. The CDR3 loop reads CASSVTVNQPQHF. The CDR3 coding sequence is TGTGCCAGCAGCGTGACAGTCAATCAGCCCCAGCATTTT.

V gene TRBV9 combines with J gene TRBJ1-1, with 10 nucleotides matching TRBD1. This CDR3 spans 16 amino acids. With 2 bases clipped from V and 0 bases from J, the junction kept 4 bases outside the gene matches. Per the germline V gene, CDR1 is SGDLS and CDR2 is YYNGEE. This CDR3 reads CASSVTGGELNTEAFF. The CDR3, as DNA: TGTGCCAGCAGCGTGACAGGGGGCGAGCTGAACACTGAAGCTTTCTTT. Full variable domain (rest looked up from reference TRBV9 and TRBJ1-1): DSGVTQTPKHLITATGQRVTLRCSPRSGDLSVYWYQQSLDQGLQFLIQYYNGEERAKGNILERFSAQQFPDLHSELNLSSLELGDSALYFCASSVTGGELNTEAFFGQGTRLTVV.